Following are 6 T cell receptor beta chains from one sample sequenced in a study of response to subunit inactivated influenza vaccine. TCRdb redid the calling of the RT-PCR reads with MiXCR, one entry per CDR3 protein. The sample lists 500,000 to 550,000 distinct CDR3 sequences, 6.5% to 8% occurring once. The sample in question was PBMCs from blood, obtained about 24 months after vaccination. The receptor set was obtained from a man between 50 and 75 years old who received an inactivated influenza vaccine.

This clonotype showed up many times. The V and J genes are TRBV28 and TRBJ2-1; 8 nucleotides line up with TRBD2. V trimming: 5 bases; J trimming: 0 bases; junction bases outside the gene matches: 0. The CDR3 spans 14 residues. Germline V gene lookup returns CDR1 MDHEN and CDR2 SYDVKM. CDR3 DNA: TGTGCCAGCAGTAGCGGGAGCTCCTACAATGAGCAGTTCTTC. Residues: CASSSGSSYNEQFF.

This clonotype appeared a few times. The CDR3 spells CASSQDTPPGTQYF. The CDR3 DNA reads as TGTGCCAGCAGCCAAGATACCCCGCCCGGTACGCAGTATTTT. The rearrangement links TRBV14 to TRBJ2-3; unclear D gene. Germline-derived CDR1 and CDR2 are SGHDN and FVKESK. The CDR3 length is 14 residues. V lost 0 bases to trimming and J lost 8 bases, with 12 bases between them.

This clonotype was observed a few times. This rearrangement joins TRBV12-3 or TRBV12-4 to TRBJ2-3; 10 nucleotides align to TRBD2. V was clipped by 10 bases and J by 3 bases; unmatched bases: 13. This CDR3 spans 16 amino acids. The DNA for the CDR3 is TGTGCCACCGCCGTTAGCGGGGGGCCCCGAACAGATACGCAGTATTTT. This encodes CATAVSGGPRTDTQYF.

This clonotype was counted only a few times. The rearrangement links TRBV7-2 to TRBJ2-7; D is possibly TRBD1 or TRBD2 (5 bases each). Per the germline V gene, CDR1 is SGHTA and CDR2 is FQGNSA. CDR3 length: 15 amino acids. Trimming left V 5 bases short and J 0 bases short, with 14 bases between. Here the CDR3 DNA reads TGTGCCAGCAGCCACGACGGGACCCCCTCCTACGAGCAGTACTTC. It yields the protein CASSHDGTPSYEQYF.

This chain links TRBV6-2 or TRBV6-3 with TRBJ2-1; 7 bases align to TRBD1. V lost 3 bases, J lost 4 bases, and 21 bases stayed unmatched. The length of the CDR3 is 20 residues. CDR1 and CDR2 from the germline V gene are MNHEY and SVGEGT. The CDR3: CASSYYNGDSGPDEYNEQFF. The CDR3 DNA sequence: TGTGCCAGCAGTTATTATAACGGGGACAGTGGCCCCGACGAATACAATGAGCAGTTCTTC.

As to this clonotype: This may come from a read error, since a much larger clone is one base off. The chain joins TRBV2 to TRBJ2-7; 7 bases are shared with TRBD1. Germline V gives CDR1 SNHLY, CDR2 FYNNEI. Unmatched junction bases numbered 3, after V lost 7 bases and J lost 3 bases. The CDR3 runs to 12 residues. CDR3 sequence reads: CASNRGYYEQYF. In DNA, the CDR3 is TGTGCCAGCAACAGGGGCTACTACGAGCAGTACTTC.